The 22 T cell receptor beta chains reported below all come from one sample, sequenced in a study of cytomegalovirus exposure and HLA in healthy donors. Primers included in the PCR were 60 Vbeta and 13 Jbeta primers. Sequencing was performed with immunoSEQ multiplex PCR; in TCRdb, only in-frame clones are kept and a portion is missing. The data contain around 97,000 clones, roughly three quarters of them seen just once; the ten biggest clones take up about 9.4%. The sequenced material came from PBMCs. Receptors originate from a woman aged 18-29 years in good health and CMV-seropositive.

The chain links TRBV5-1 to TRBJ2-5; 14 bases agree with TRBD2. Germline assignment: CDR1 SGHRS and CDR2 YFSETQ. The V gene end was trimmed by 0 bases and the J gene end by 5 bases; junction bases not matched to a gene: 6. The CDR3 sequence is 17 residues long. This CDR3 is CASSLGLAGGPVETQYF. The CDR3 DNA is TGCGCCAGCAGCTTGGGACTAGCGGGAGGGCCGGTGGAGACCCAGTACTTC. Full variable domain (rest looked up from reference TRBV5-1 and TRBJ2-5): KAGVTQTPRYLIKTRGQQVTLSCSPISGHRSVSWYQQTPGQGLQFLFEYFSETQRNKGNFPGRFSGRQFSNSRSEMNVSTLELGDSALYLCASSLGLAGGPVETQYFGPGTRLLVL.

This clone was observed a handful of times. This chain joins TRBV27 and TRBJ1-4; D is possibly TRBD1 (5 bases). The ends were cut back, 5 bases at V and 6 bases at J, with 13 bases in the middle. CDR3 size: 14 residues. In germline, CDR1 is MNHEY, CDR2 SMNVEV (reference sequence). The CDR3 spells CASSAPGVDEKLFF. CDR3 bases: TGTGCCAGCAGTGCCCCGGGGGTGGATGAAAAACTGTTTTTT. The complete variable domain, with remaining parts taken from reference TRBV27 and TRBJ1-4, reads EAQVTQNPRYLITVTGKKLTVTCSQNMNHEYMSWYRQDPGLGLRQIYYSMNVEVTDKGDVPEGYKVSRKEKRNFPLILESPSPNQTSLYFCASSAPGVDEKLFFGSGTQLSVL.

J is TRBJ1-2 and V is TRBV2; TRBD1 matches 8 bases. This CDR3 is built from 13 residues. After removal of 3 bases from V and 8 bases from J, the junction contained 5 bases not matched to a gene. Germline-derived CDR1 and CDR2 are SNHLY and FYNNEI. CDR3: CASSDRGRSGYTF. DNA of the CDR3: TGTGCCAGCAGTGACAGGGGGCGGTCGGGCTACACCTTC.

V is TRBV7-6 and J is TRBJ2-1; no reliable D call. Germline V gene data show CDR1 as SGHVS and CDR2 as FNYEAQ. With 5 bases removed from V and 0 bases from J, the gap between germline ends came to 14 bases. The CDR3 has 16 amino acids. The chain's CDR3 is CASSGWPSGSYNEQFF. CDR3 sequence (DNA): TGTGCCAGCAGCGGGTGGCCGTCGGGCTCCTACAATGAGCAGTTCTTC.

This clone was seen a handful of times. The CDR3 DNA reads TGTGCCAGCCTCAGCGGGAGTGTCTATGAGCAGTTCTTC. Amino acid sequence: CASLSGSVYEQFF. This chain joins TRBV7-9 and TRBJ2-1, with 8 positions matching TRBD2. CDR1 is SEHNR and CDR2 is FQNEAQ in the germline V gene (reference sequence). Trimming cost V 8 bases and J 8 bases; bases outside gene matches: 8. The CDR3 extends over 13 amino acids.

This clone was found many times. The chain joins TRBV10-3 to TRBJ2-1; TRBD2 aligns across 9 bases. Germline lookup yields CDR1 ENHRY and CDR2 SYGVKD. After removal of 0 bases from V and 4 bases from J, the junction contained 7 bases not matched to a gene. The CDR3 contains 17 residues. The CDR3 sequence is CAISESRASGDYNEQFF. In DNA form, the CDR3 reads TGTGCCATCAGTGAGTCGCGGGCTAGCGGGGATTACAATGAGCAGTTCTTC.

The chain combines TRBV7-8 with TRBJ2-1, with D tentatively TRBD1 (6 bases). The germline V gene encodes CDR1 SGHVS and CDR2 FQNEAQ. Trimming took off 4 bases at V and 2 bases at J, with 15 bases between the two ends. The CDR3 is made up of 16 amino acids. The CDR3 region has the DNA TGTGCCAGCAGCTCACAAGAGGGGACAACCTACAATGAGCAGTTCTTC. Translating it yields CASSSQEGTTYNEQFF.

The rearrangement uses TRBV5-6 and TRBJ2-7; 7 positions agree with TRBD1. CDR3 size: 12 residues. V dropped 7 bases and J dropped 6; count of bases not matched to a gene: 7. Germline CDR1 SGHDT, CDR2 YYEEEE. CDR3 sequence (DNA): TGTGCCAGCGGGTCAGGGGGTCTCGAGCAGTACTTC. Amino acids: CASGSGGLEQYF.

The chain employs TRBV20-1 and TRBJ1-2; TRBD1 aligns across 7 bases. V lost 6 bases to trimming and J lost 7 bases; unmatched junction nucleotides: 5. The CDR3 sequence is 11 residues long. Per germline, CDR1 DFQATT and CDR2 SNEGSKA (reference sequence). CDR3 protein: CSAGQSGGYTF. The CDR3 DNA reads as TGCAGTGCGGGACAGTCAGGTGGCTACACCTTC.

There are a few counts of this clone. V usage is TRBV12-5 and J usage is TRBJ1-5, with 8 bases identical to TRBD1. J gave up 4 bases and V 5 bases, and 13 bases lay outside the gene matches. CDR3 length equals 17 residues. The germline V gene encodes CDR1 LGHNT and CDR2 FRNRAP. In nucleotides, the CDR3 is TGTGCTAGTGGTCCCCCGGCAGGACAGGGAGGGAATCAGCCCCAGCATTTT. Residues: CASGPPAGQGGNQPQHF. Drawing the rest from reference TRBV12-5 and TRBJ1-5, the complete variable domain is DARVTQTPRHKVTEMGQEVTMRCQPILGHNTVFWYRQTMMQGLELLAYFRNRAPLDDSGMPKDRFSAEMPDATLATLKIQPSEPRDSAVYFCASGPPAGQGGNQPQHFGDGTRLSIL.

CDR3 amino acids: CASSRTQQRGGSEQYF. The CDR3, as DNA: TGTGCCAGCAGCCGAACACAACAGCGGGGGGGCTCCGAGCAGTACTTC. The rearrangement links TRBV5-4 to TRBJ2-7; 10 positions agree with TRBD2. CDR3 length: 16 amino acids. V shed 4 bases, J shed 6 bases, and the junction held 13 bases outside the gene matches. Germline V lookup: CDR1 SGHNT, CDR2 YYREEE (reference sequence).

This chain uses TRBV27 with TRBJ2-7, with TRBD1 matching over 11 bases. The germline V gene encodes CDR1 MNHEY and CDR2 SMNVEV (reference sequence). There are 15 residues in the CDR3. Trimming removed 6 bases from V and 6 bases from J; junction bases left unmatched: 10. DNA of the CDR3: TGTGCCAGCAGCTGGGAAGGACAGGGGGCCGTCGAGCAGTACTTC. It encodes CASSWEGQGAVEQYF.

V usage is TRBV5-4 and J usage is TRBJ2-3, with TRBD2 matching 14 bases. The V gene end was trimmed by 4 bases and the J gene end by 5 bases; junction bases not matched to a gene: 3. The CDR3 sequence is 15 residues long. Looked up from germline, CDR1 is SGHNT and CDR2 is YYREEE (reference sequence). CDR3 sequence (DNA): TGTGCCAGCAGCAGACTAGCGGGGGGGGAAGATACGCAGTATTTT. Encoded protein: CASSRLAGGEDTQYF. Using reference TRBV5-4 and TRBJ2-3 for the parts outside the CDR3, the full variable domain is ETGVTQSPTHLIKTRGQQVTLRCSSQSGHNTVSWYQQALGQGPQFIFQYYREEENGRGNFPPRFSGLQFPNYSSELNVNALELDDSALYLCASSRLAGGEDTQYFGPGTRLTVL.

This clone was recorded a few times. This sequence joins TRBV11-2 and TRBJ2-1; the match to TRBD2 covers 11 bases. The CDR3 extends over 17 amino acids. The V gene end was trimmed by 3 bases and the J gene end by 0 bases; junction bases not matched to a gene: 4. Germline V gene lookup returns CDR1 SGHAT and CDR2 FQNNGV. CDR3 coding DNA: TGTGCCAGCAGCTTGCGTACTAGCGGGAGCTCCTACAATGAGCAGTTCTTC. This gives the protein CASSLRTSGSSYNEQFF.

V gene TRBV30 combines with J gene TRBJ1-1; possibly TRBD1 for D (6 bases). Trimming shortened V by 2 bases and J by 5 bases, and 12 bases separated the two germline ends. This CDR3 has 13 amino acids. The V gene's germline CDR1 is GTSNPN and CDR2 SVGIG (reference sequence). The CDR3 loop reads CAWSYRAGTEAFF. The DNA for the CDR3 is TGTGCCTGGAGTTACAGGGCGGGTACTGAAGCTTTCTTT.

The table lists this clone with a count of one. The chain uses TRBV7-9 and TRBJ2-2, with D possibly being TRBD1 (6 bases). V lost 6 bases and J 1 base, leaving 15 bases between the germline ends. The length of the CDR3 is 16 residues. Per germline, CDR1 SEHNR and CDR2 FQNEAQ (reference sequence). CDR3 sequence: CASRPNGTRNTGELFF. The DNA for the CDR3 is TGTGCCAGCAGACCCAACGGGACACGGAACACCGGGGAGCTGTTTTTT.

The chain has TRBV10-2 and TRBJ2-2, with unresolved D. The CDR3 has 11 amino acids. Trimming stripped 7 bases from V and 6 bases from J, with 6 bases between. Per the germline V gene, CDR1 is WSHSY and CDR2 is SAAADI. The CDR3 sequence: CASIGSGELFF. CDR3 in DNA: TGCGCCAGCATCGGGTCCGGGGAGCTGTTTTTT.

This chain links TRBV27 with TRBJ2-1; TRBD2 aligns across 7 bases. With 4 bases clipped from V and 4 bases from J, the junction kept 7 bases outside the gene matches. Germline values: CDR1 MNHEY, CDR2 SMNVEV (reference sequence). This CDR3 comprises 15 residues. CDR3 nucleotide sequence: TGTGCCAGCAGTTCCACAGCGGGGCCTTACAATGAGCAGTTCTTC. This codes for CASSSTAGPYNEQFF.

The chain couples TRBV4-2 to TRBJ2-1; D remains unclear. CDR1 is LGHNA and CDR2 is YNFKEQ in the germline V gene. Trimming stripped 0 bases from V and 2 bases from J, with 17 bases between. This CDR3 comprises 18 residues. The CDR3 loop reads CASSQDRMTAKTYNEQFF. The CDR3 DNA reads TGTGCCAGCAGCCAAGATCGTATGACTGCCAAGACCTACAATGAGCAGTTCTTC.

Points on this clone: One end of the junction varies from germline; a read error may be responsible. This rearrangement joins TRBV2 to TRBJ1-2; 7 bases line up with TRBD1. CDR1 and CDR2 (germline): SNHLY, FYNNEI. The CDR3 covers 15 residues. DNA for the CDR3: TGTGCCAGCAATGAATTGGGACAGACATACTATGGCTACACCTTC. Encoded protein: CASNELGQTYYGYTF.

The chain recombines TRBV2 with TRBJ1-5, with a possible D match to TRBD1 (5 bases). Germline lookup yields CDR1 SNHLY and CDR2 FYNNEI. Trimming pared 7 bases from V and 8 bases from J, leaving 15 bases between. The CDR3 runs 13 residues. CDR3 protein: CASTGPLGEPQHF. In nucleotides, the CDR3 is TGTGCCAGCACCGGACCTCTAGGGGAGCCCCAGCATTTT.

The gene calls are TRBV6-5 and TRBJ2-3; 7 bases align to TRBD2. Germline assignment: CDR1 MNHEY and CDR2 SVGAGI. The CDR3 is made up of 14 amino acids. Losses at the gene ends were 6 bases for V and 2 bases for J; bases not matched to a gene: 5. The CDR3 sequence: CASRRERDTDTQYF. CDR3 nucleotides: TGTGCCAGCAGACGGGAGCGGGACACAGATACGCAGTATTTT.